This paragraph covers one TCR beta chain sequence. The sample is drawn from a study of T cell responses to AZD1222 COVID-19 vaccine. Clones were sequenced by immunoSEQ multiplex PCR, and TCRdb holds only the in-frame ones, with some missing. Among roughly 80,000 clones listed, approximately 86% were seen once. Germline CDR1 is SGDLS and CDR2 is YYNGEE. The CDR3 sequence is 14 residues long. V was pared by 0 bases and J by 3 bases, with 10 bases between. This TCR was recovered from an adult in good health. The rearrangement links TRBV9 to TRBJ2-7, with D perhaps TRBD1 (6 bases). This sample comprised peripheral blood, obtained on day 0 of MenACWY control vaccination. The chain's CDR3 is CASSVETGDYEQYF. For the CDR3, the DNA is TGTGCCAGCAGCGTAGAGACAGGAGACTACGAGCAGTACTTC.